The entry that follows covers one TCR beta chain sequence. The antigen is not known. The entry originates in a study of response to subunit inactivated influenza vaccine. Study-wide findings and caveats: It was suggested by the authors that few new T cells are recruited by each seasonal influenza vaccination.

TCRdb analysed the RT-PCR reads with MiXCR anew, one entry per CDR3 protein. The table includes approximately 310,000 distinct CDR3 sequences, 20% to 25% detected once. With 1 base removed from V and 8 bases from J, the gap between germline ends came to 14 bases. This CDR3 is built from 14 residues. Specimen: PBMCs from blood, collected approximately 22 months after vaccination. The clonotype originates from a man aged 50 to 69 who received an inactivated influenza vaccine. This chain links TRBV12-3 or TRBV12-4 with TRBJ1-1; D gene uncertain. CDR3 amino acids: CASSLVQQPAEAFF. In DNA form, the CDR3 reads TGTGCCAGCAGTTTAGTGCAGCAGCCCGCCGAAGCTTTCTTT.